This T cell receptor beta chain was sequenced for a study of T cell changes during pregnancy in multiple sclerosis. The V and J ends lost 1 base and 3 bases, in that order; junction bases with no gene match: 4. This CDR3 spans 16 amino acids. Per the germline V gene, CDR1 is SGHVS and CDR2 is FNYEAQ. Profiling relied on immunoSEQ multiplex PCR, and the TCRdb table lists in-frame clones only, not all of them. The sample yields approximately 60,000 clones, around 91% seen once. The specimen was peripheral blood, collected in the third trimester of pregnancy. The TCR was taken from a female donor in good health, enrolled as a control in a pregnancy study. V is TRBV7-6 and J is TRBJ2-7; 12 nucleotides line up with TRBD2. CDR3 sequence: CASSLGGLAGNYEQYF. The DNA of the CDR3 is TGTGCCAGCAGCTTAGGTGGACTAGCGGGGAACTACGAGCAGTACTTC. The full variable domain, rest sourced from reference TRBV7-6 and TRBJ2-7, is GAGVSQSPRYKVTKRGQDVALRCDPISGHVSLYWYRQALGQGPEFLTYFNYEAQQDKSGLPNDRFSAERPEGSISTLTIQRTEQRDSAMYRCASSLGGLAGNYEQYFGPGTRLTVT.